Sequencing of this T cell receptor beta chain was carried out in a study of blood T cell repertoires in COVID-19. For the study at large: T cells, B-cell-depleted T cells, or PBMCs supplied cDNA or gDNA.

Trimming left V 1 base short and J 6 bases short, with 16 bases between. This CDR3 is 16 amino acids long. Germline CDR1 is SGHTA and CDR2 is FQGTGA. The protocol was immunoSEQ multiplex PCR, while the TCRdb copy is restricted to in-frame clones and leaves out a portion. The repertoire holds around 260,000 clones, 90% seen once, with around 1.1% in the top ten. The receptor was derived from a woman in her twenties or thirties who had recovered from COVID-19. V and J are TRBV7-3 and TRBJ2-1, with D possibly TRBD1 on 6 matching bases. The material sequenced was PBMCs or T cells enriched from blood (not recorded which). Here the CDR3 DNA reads TGTGCCAGCAGCTTAAATCCCCAAAGAGGGGGCAATGAGCAGTTCTTC. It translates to CASSLNPQRGGNEQFF.